Following are 22 T cell receptor beta chains from one sample sequenced in a study of blood T cell repertoires in COVID-19. The method was immunoSEQ multiplex PCR; TCRdb's version includes in-frame clones alone and lacks a portion of them. The sample lists hundreds of thousands of clones, roughly nine tenths occurring once. Sequenced material: PBMCs or T cells enriched from blood (not recorded which). The receptors shown here come from a woman aged 50 to 60 who had recovered from COVID-19.

V gene TRBV5-6 combines with J gene TRBJ2-3, with D maybe TRBD2 (6 bases). The V gene's germline CDR1 is SGHDT and CDR2 YYEEEE. This CDR3 has 15 residues. V was clipped by 3 bases and J by 7 bases, with 18 bases between them. The CDR3 DNA follows: TGTGCCAGCAGCTCAGTAGACTCGGGCGGGAATACGCAGTATTTT. It is translated as CASSSVDSGGNTQYF.

In its sample, this clone was seen a few times. The gene calls are TRBV28 and TRBJ1-3; weak D call: TRBD1 (6 bases). V lost 5 bases, J lost 4 bases, and 12 bases lay in between. In germline, CDR1 is MDHEN, CDR2 SYDVKM. The CDR3 runs to 14 residues. CDR3 loop: CASSKGEGGNTIYF. The CDR3 nucleotides are TGTGCCAGCAGTAAGGGGGAGGGAGGAAACACCATATATTTT.

The chain combines TRBV9 with TRBJ2-3; 9 bases are shared with TRBD2. Germline V gives CDR1 SGDLS, CDR2 YYNGEE. The CDR3 totals 16 residues. V dropped 5 bases and J dropped 3; count of bases not matched to a gene: 10. The CDR3 DNA follows: TGTGCCAGCAGTCCCCGCGGGGGGGGCCCTACAGATACGCAGTATTTT. It yields the protein CASSPRGGGPTDTQYF.

This sequence joins TRBV30 and TRBJ2-5; TRBD1 matches at 7 bases. This CDR3 contains 14 residues. Germline trimming cut 2 bases from V and 1 base from J; bases unmatched to any gene: 4. Looked up from germline, CDR1 is GTSNPN and CDR2 is SVGIG (reference sequence). As DNA, the CDR3 is TGTGCCTGGAGTTACGGACAGGTCCAAGAGACCCAGTACTTC. It is translated as CAWSYGQVQETQYF.

This chain uses TRBV7-2 with TRBJ2-1; TRBD2 matches at 9 bases. Germline CDR1 and CDR2: SGHTA and FQGNSA. The CDR3 runs 14 residues. After removal of 5 bases from V and 7 bases from J, the junction contained 6 bases not matched to a gene. The CDR3 loop is CASSQGLALNEQFF. DNA for the CDR3: TGTGCCAGCAGCCAGGGACTAGCTTTGAATGAGCAGTTCTTC.

This chain connects TRBV27 to TRBJ2-7, with 7 bases that match TRBD2. Germline-derived CDR1 and CDR2 are MNHEY and SMNVEV (reference sequence). CDR3 length: 14 residues. After removal of 6 bases from V and 4 bases from J, the junction contained 9 bases not matched to a gene. The CDR3 loop reads CASRSGLPQYEQYF. For the CDR3, the DNA is TGTGCCAGCAGATCGGGACTACCCCAATACGAGCAGTACTTC.

This chain uses TRBV5-8 with TRBJ1-1, with a possible D match to TRBD1 (6 bases). The CDR3 runs to 14 residues. V was clipped by 3 bases and J by 0 bases, with 9 bases between them. CDR1 is SGHTS, CDR2 YDEGEE, per germline. CDR3 region: CASSSGTLNTEAFF. CDR3 nucleotide sequence: TGTGCCAGCAGCTCCGGGACACTGAACACTGAAGCTTTCTTT.

V and J are TRBV6-2 or TRBV6-3 and TRBJ2-3; 11 bases are shared with TRBD1. The CDR3 sequence is 16 residues long. CDR1 and CDR2 (germline): MNHEY, SVGEGT. The V gene end was trimmed by 5 bases and the J gene end by 3 bases; junction bases not matched to a gene: 7. The CDR3: CASSRGTGGSTDTQYF. In DNA form, the CDR3 reads TGTGCCAGCAGTAGAGGGACAGGGGGATCTACAGATACGCAGTATTTT.

The rearrangement links TRBV9 to TRBJ1-2; the D is unclear. Germline values: CDR1 SGDLS, CDR2 YYNGEE. V was cut by 0 bases and J by 5 bases, with 11 bases left in between. The CDR3 length is 14 residues. DNA for the CDR3: TGTGCCAGCAGCGTAGGTCAGTCCCCATATGGCTACACCTTC. Amino acid sequence: CASSVGQSPYGYTF.

This clone appeared once. The chain couples TRBV29-1 to TRBJ1-2; 8 bases match TRBD1. Germline CDR1 reads SQVTM; CDR2 reads ANQGSEA. The ends lost 4 bases at V and 0 bases at J; junction bases unmatched: 1. The CDR3 has 13 amino acids. The CDR3 loop reads CSVATGANYGYTF. The DNA of the CDR3 is TGCAGCGTTGCGACAGGGGCTAACTATGGCTACACCTTC. Together with reference TRBV29-1 and TRBJ1-2, the CDR3 gives the full variable domain: SAVISQKPSRDICQRGTSLTIQCQVDSQVTMMFWYRQQPGQSLTLIATANQGSEATYESGFVIDKFPISRPNLTFSTLTVSNMSPEDSSIYLCSVATGANYGYTFGSGTRLTVV.

The J gene is TRBJ2-1, the V gene TRBV14; TRBD2 matches 12 bases. V dropped 2 bases and J dropped 4; count of bases not matched to a gene: 3. This CDR3 spans 16 amino acids. Germline V gives CDR1 SGHDN, CDR2 FVKESK. CDR3 nucleotides: TGTGCCAGCAGCCAACTAGCGGGAGGGAGATACAATGAGCAGTTCTTC. Its translation: CASSQLAGGRYNEQFF. Full variable domain (rest looked up from reference TRBV14 and TRBJ2-1): EAGVTQFPSHSVIEKGQTVTLRCDPISGHDNLYWYRRVMGKEIKFLLHFVKESKQDESGMPNNRFLAERTGGTYSTLKVQPAELEDSGVYFCASSQLAGGRYNEQFFGPGTRLTVL.

The J gene is TRBJ1-3, the V gene TRBV7-9, with D perhaps TRBD1 (5 bases). Germline V gene data show CDR1 as SEHNR and CDR2 as FQNEAQ (reference sequence). Trimming took off 4 bases at V and 0 bases at J, with 22 bases between the two ends. The CDR3 has 19 amino acids. The CDR3 loop reads CASSWGAGPISHSGNTIYF. In DNA form, the CDR3 reads TGTGCCAGCAGCTGGGGAGCGGGGCCGATCTCCCACTCTGGAAACACCATATATTTT.

The chain carries TRBV14 and TRBJ2-1; D perhaps matches TRBD2 (5 bases). The CDR3 is 15 residues long. Trimming stripped 5 bases from V and 6 bases from J, with 17 bases between. Looked up from germline, CDR1 is SGHDN and CDR2 is FVKESK. The CDR3 sequence: CASSSRAETFNEQFF. Here the CDR3 DNA reads TGTGCCAGCAGCTCAAGAGCGGAGACCTTCAATGAGCAGTTCTTC.

The J gene is TRBJ2-1, the V gene TRBV5-1; 7 positions agree with TRBD2. CDR1 is SGHRS, CDR2 YFSETQ, per germline. V trimming: 4 bases; J trimming: 0 bases; junction bases outside the gene matches: 4. This CDR3 is 15 amino acids long. The CDR3 region has the DNA TGCGCCAGCAGCAAAACTAGCGTCTCCTACAATGAGCAGTTCTTC. Its protein product is CASSKTSVSYNEQFF.

The rearrangement joins TRBV24-1 to TRBJ2-1; a weak D match, TRBD1 (6 bases). Trimming took 5 bases from V and 2 from J, leaving 6 bases between them. Germline V gene sequence: CDR1 KGHDR, CDR2 SFDVKD. This CDR3 comprises 13 residues. The CDR3, as DNA: TGTGCCACCAGTGGGGGGCCCTACAATGAGCAGTTCTTC. Amino acid sequence: CATSGGPYNEQFF.

This clone was observed a single time. This chain joins TRBV18 and TRBJ2-7; no definite D call. This CDR3 has 16 amino acids. Germline V gives CDR1 KGHSH, CDR2 LQKENI. The V and J ends lost 3 bases and 3 bases respectively, with 18 bases between them. The CDR3 region is CASSPPRQVYNYEQYF. CDR3 coding DNA: TGTGCCAGCTCACCCCCCCGCCAGGTTTATAACTACGAGCAGTACTTC.

The gene calls are TRBV11-2 and TRBJ1-5, with a weak D call TRBD1 (6 bases). The germline V gene encodes CDR1 SGHAT and CDR2 FQNNGV. This CDR3 comprises 14 residues. V was clipped by 5 bases and J by 6 bases, with 14 bases between them. CDR3 residues: CASSLQGGPQPQHF. CDR3 coding DNA: TGTGCCAGCAGCCTCCAAGGGGGTCCTCAGCCCCAGCATTTT.

This clone came up a few times. The rearrangement joins TRBV19 to TRBJ2-7; TRBD2 matches at 7 bases. The germline gives CDR1 LNHDA, CDR2 SQIVND (reference sequence). Germline trimming cut 5 bases from V and 2 bases from J; bases unmatched to any gene: 9. The CDR3 has 15 amino acids. The CDR3 nucleotides read TGTGCCAGTAGTTTGGGGGGGTCGGCCCCCTACGAGCAGTACTTC. Amino acids: CASSLGGSAPYEQYF.

The CDR3 loop reads CASGRKTANTEAFF. The CDR3, as DNA: TGTGCCAGCGGAAGAAAGACAGCAAACACTGAAGCTTTCTTT. The rearrangement joins TRBV19 to TRBJ1-1, with D possibly being TRBD1 (5 bases). The CDR3 totals 14 residues. V was clipped by 9 bases and J by 2 bases, with 16 bases between them. Looked up from germline, CDR1 is LNHDA and CDR2 is SQIVND (reference sequence). The variable domain in full, completed from reference TRBV19 and TRBJ1-1, reads DGGITQSPKYLFRKEGQNVTLSCEQNLNHDAMYWYRQDPGQGLRLIYYSQIVNDFQKGDIAEGYSVSREKKESFPLTVTSAQKNPTAFYLCASGRKTANTEAFFGQGTRLTVV.

V usage is TRBV7-9 and J usage is TRBJ2-5; D remains ambiguous. Trimming cost V 6 bases and J 5 bases, with 7 bases left between them. Germline CDR1 is SEHNR and CDR2 is FQNEAQ (reference sequence). This CDR3 spans 11 amino acids. This chain's CDR3 is CASRQRETQYF. In DNA form, the CDR3 reads TGTGCCAGCAGGCAGAGGGAGACCCAGTACTTC.

This clone was seen a single time. V is TRBV30 and J is TRBJ2-2; possibly TRBD2 for D (7 bases). Trimming stripped 8 bases from V and 0 bases from J, with 13 bases between. Germline CDR1 and CDR2: GTSNPN and SVGIG (reference sequence). CDR3 length: 14 amino acids. The chain's CDR3 is CARRGAPNTGELFF. CDR3 in DNA: TGTGCCAGACGGGGGGCACCGAACACCGGGGAGCTGTTTTTT.

This chain links TRBV30 with TRBJ1-2, with unresolved D. The CDR3 consists of 14 residues. CDR1 is GTSNPN and CDR2 is SVGIG in the germline V gene (reference sequence). V lost 4 bases and J lost 0, with 12 bases in between. The CDR3 sequence: CAWISFRTNYGYTF. CDR3 in DNA: TGTGCCTGGATATCTTTCAGGACTAACTATGGCTACACCTTC.